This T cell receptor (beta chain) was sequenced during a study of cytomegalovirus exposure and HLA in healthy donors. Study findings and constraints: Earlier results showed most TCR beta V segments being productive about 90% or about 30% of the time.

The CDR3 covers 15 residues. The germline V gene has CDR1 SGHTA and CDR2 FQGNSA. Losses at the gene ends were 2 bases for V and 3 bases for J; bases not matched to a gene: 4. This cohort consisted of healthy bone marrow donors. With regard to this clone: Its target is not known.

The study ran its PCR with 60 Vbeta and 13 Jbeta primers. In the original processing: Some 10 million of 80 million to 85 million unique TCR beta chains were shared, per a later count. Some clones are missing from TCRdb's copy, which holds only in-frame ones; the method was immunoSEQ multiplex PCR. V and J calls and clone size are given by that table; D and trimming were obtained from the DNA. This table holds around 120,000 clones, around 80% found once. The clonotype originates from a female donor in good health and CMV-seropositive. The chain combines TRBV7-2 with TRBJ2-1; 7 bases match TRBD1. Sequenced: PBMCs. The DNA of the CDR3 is TGTGCCAGCAGCTTACAACAGGGGATCTACAATGAGCAGTTCTTC. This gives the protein CASSLQQGIYNEQFF.